This TCR beta chain is from a study of CD4 and CD8 cells across lung adenocarcinoma regions. Trimming took off 7 bases at V and 6 bases at J, with 12 bases between the two ends. Germline V gene data show CDR1 as SGHVS and CDR2 as FQNEAQ. This CDR3 region has 12 residues. The patients had localized lung adenocarcinoma, a non-small cell subtype. This clonotype came up a few times. TCRdb ran MiXCR on the PCR reads and lists one entry per CDR3 protein. This sample has 5,100 or so distinct CDR3 sequences, with less than 80% found just once. The source material was CD4+ T cells from the center of a lung tumor. The chain combines TRBV7-8 with TRBJ2-5; D is uncertain. The source of this sequence is a female donor with lung adenocarcinoma. The CD4 and CD8 labels of this study may be unreliable. Here the CDR3 reads CASTPLGKTQYF. In DNA form, the CDR3 reads TGTGCCAGCACCCCCTTAGGGAAGACCCAGTACTTC.